These 32 T cell receptor beta chains were sequenced from one sample in a study of blood T cell repertoires in COVID-19. Assay: immunoSEQ multiplex PCR; the TCRdb copy retains only in-frame clones and omits some. The sample lists about 220,000 clones, almost 85% seen once, with 2.4% in the top ten. Material: peripheral blood. Receptors originate from a woman in her sixties or seventies with COVID-19, enrolled during active disease.

The chain recombines TRBV11-3 with TRBJ1-6; no clear D. The CDR3 runs 15 residues. V dropped 5 bases and J dropped 4 bases, with 12 bases sitting between them. CDR1 and CDR2 (germline): SGHNT, YENEEA. CDR3 sequence (DNA): TGTGCCAGCAGCCCCTCGGGGTGGTATAATTCACCCCTCCACTTT. Its protein product is CASSPSGWYNSPLHF. Filled out from reference TRBV11-3 and TRBJ1-6, the complete variable domain reads EAGVVQSPRYKIIEKKQPVAFWCNPISGHNTLYWYLQNLGQGPELLIRYENEEAVDDSQLPKDRFSAERLKGVDSTLKIQPAELGDSAVYLCASSPSGWYNSPLHFGNGTRLTVT.

V is TRBV27 and J is TRBJ1-2, with 10 bases fitting TRBD1. Germline V gene data show CDR1 as MNHEY and CDR2 as SMNVEV (reference sequence). The length of the CDR3 is 15 residues. The junction had 7 bases not matched to a gene; V was cut back by 5 bases and J by 4 bases. CDR3 DNA: TGTGCCAGCAGTCCGCCGACAGGGGGCTTCTATGGCTACACCTTC. It yields the protein CASSPPTGGFYGYTF.

V and J are TRBV7-9 and TRBJ1-6, with 9 positions matching TRBD1. V trimming: 3 bases; J trimming: 7 bases; junction bases outside the gene matches: 4. Germline CDR1 SEHNR, CDR2 FQNEAQ (reference sequence). This CDR3 contains 15 residues. The CDR3 sequence is CASSFPGQGNSPLHF. The CDR3 coding sequence is TGTGCCAGCAGCTTTCCGGGACAGGGAAATTCACCCCTCCACTTT.

This clone was recorded a few times. The J gene is TRBJ1-5, the V gene TRBV5-8; D is uncertain. Germline lookup yields CDR1 SGHTS and CDR2 YDEGEE. V was clipped by 6 bases and J by 3 bases, with 4 bases between them. This CDR3 is built from 11 residues. The CDR3 loop is CASTNNQPQHF. In nucleotides, the CDR3 is TGTGCCAGCACCAACAATCAGCCCCAGCATTTT.

In this sample, this clone turned up a few times. CDR3 sequence (DNA): TGTGCCAGTAGTTCTAGAGCAAGGAGTGGATACTATCAGCCCCAGCATTTT. It is translated as CASSSRARSGYYQPQHF. This sequence joins TRBV19 and TRBJ1-5, with D unresolved. This CDR3 has 17 amino acids. The germline V and J ends were trimmed by 5 bases and 5 bases, with 22 bases remaining between them. The germline V gene has CDR1 LNHDA and CDR2 SQIVND (reference sequence).

This sequence joins TRBV7-9 and TRBJ2-3; 10 positions agree with TRBD2. The CDR3 covers 16 residues. Germline assignment: CDR1 SEHNR and CDR2 FQNEAQ (reference sequence). With V trimmed by 7 bases and J by 3 bases, 10 bases remained unmatched. For the CDR3, the DNA is TGTGCCAGCACCCAACTAGCGGGATCGGGGACAGATACGCAGTATTTT. As protein: CASTQLAGSGTDTQYF.

V and J are TRBV2 and TRBJ2-3, with TRBD2 matching 12 bases. The CDR3 sequence is 15 residues long. Germline V gene sequence: CDR1 SNHLY, CDR2 FYNNEI. J was trimmed by 3 bases and V by 5 bases; bases with no gene match: 3. In nucleotides, the CDR3 is TGTGCCAGCAGTCCTAGCGGGGGGGCAACAGATACGCAGTATTTT. It translates to CASSPSGGATDTQYF.

The V and J genes are TRBV11-3 and TRBJ2-7; 9 bases line up with TRBD2. Looked up from germline, CDR1 is SGHNT and CDR2 is YENEEA. The V gene end was trimmed by 4 bases and the J gene end by 3 bases; junction bases not matched to a gene: 7. The CDR3 extends over 15 amino acids. The CDR3 nucleotides are TGTGCCAGCAGCTCATTCCTACTAGCGGGCTACGAGCAGTACTTC. Its protein is CASSSFLLAGYEQYF.

The V call is TRBV19, the J call TRBJ1-1; 7 bases are a match to TRBD1. Germline CDR1 reads LNHDA; CDR2 reads SQIVND (reference sequence). CDR3 size: 14 residues. V lost 5 bases, J lost 10 bases, and 13 bases stayed unmatched. The CDR3 protein is CASSAGQALNGAFF. CDR3 DNA: TGTGCCAGTAGTGCCGGACAGGCTCTGAATGGAGCTTTCTTT.

V and J are TRBV27 and TRBJ1-2; 8 bases are shared with TRBD1. With V trimmed by 4 bases and J by 5 bases, 6 bases remained unmatched. The CDR3 consists of 14 residues. The germline V gene encodes CDR1 MNHEY and CDR2 SMNVEV (reference sequence). The CDR3 sequence is CASSSMDRVYGYTF. CDR3 nucleotides: TGTGCCAGCAGTTCTATGGACAGGGTTTATGGCTACACCTTC.

This clone was counted a single time. The chain has TRBV15 and TRBJ1-1; TRBD1 matches at 8 bases. The V segment lost 0 bases and the J segment 4 bases; nucleotides outside the gene matches: 10. The CDR3 totals 17 residues. CDR1 is LNHNV, CDR2 YYDKDF, per germline (reference sequence). CDR3 region: CATSRDLWTGSGTEAFF. The CDR3 region has the DNA TGTGCCACCAGCAGAGATCTATGGACAGGGAGCGGCACTGAAGCTTTCTTT.

The table lists this clone with a count of one. The chain recombines TRBV6-2 or TRBV6-3 with TRBJ1-5; D is unclear. The germline V gene has CDR1 MNHEY and CDR2 SVGEGT. There are 13 residues in the CDR3. Trimming took 3 bases from V and 4 from J, leaving 7 bases between them. CDR3 sequence: CASSYSLNQPQHF. CDR3 DNA sequence: TGTGCCAGCAGTTATTCGTTAAATCAGCCCCAGCATTTT.

The V gene is TRBV28, the J gene TRBJ1-1, with 8 positions matching TRBD1. Looked up from germline, CDR1 is MDHEN and CDR2 is SYDVKM. This CDR3 is built from 15 residues. Unmatched junction bases numbered 6, after V lost 6 bases and J lost 0 bases. CDR3 nucleotide sequence: TGTGCCAGCAGCAAGACAGGGGTTATGAACACTGAAGCTTTCTTT. Protein product: CASSKTGVMNTEAFF.

This clone came up a few times. The chain combines TRBV29-1 with TRBJ1-4, with 7 bases matching TRBD1. V trimming: 3 bases; J trimming: 8 bases; junction bases outside the gene matches: 9. This CDR3 has 14 residues. Per germline, CDR1 SQVTM and CDR2 ANQGSEA. The CDR3 region has the DNA TGCAGCGTTGAGGGTGACAGGGTGAACGAAAAACTGTTTTTT. This codes for CSVEGDRVNEKLFF.

Only a few counts were recorded for this clone. The chain employs TRBV6-2 or TRBV6-3 and TRBJ1-1; D call uncertain. This CDR3 comprises 15 residues. From germline, CDR1 is MNHEY and CDR2 SVGEGT. Trimming removed 0 bases from V and 0 bases from J, with 8 bases in between. The CDR3, as DNA: TGTGCCAGCAGTTACTCTCTCGAGTTGAACACTGAAGCTTTCTTT. Protein: CASSYSLELNTEAFF.

This clone was seen just once. This chain uses TRBV7-2 with TRBJ2-7; D unclear. Trimming shortened V by 5 bases and J by 0 bases, and 14 bases separated the two germline ends. The CDR3 sequence is 15 residues long. From germline, CDR1 is SGHTA and CDR2 FQGNSA. This CDR3 reads CASSVQTESSYEQYF. The CDR3 DNA reads as TGTGCCAGCAGCGTACAAACGGAGAGCTCCTACGAGCAGTACTTC.

This rearrangement joins TRBV6-5 to TRBJ1-6; D is unclear. Trimming left V 8 bases short and J 4 bases short, with 15 bases between. The CDR3 runs to 15 residues. From germline, CDR1 is MNHEY and CDR2 SVGAGI. Here the CDR3 DNA reads TGTGCCAGCCTTCCATCTGCGCCGTATAATTCACCCCTCCACTTT. Its translation: CASLPSAPYNSPLHF.

The CDR3 DNA follows: TGTGCCAGCAGCCAAGATGGAGGGGCCACTGAAGCTTTCTTT. This sequence encodes CASSQDGGATEAFF. The chain employs TRBV4-2 and TRBJ1-1, with D possibly matching TRBD1 (5 bases). CDR1 is LGHNA and CDR2 is YNFKEQ in the germline V gene. Trimming stripped 0 bases from V and 4 bases from J, with 9 bases between. The CDR3 is 14 amino acids.

V usage is TRBV7-3 and J usage is TRBJ2-2; D might be TRBD2 (5 bases). This CDR3 comprises 17 residues. The germline CDR1 and CDR2 sequences are SGHTA and FQGTGA. V lost 4 bases and J lost 5, with 20 bases in between. This CDR3 reads CASSSVPMGRGTGELFF. Written as DNA, the CDR3 is TGTGCCAGCAGCTCCGTCCCGATGGGGAGAGGGACCGGGGAGCTGTTTTTT.

The chain uses TRBV5-6 and TRBJ2-3, with D maybe TRBD2 (6 bases). Germline assignment: CDR1 SGHDT and CDR2 YYEEEE. V lost 0 bases and J lost 4, with 12 bases in between. The CDR3 length is 15 residues. The DNA for the CDR3 is TGTGCCAGCAGCTTGGTGTCAGGGAGGTCAGATACGCAGTATTTT. It yields the protein CASSLVSGRSDTQYF.

In the case of this clone: The junction departs from germline at one end; a sequencing error may be responsible. This chain joins TRBV7-2 and TRBJ2-3; 11 nucleotides line up with TRBD2. Germline CDR1 reads SGHTA; CDR2 reads FQGNSA. The CDR3 sequence is 15 residues long. The CDR3 DNA sequence: TGTGCCAGCTGCTTAGCGGGAGGGCCCCCAGATACGCAGTATTTT. Translation: CASCLAGGPPDTQYF.

Turning to this clone: The junction and the germline gene differ at one end; a read error may be behind it. The J gene is TRBJ2-2, the V gene TRBV19; 12 positions match TRBD2. In germline, CDR1 is LNHDA, CDR2 SQIVND (reference sequence). The CDR3 runs to 17 residues. CDR3 nucleotide sequence: TGTGCCAGTCGGCAGGGTAGGACTAGCGGGAACGCCGGGGAGCTGTTTTTT. Residues: CASRQGRTSGNAGELFF.

The rearrangement links TRBV9 to TRBJ1-1, with TRBD1 matching 10 bases. Germline trimming cut 2 bases from V and 11 bases from J; bases unmatched to any gene: 9. This CDR3 spans 14 amino acids. Germline CDR1 and CDR2: SGDLS and YYNGEE. CDR3 in amino acids: CASSVQDRGNRAFF. CDR3 sequence (DNA): TGTGCCAGCAGCGTTCAGGACAGGGGGAACCGGGCTTTCTTT. Complete variable domain (other parts from reference TRBV9 and TRBJ1-1): DSGVTQTPKHLITATGQRVTLRCSPRSGDLSVYWYQQSLDQGLQFLIQYYNGEERAKGNILERFSAQQFPDLHSELNLSSLELGDSALYFCASSVQDRGNRAFFGQGTRLTVV.

The chain carries TRBV11-3 and TRBJ1-1; 9 bases agree with TRBD1. Germline trimming cut 5 bases from V and 6 bases from J; bases unmatched to any gene: 13. Germline CDR1 is SGHNT and CDR2 is YENEEA. There are 16 residues in the CDR3. The DNA of the CDR3 is TGTGCCAGCAGCAGACGATTTACAGGGGGCAGGGCTGAAGCTTTCTTT. As protein: CASSRRFTGGRAEAFF. Together with reference TRBV11-3 and TRBJ1-1, the CDR3 gives the full variable domain: EAGVVQSPRYKIIEKKQPVAFWCNPISGHNTLYWYLQNLGQGPELLIRYENEEAVDDSQLPKDRFSAERLKGVDSTLKIQPAELGDSAVYLCASSRRFTGGRAEAFFGQGTRLTVV.

The chain recombines TRBV11-1 with TRBJ1-1; TRBD1 matches 9 bases. This CDR3 contains 14 residues. Trimming removed 7 bases from V and 5 bases from J; junction bases left unmatched: 8. In germline, CDR1 is SGHAT, CDR2 FQDESV (reference sequence). The CDR3 nucleotides are TGTGCCAGCATCCCCAACAGGGGGCGGACTGAAGCTTTCTTT. Its protein is CASIPNRGRTEAFF.

This rearrangement joins TRBV18 to TRBJ1-3; tentative D call: TRBD1 (5 bases). Germline-derived CDR1 and CDR2 are KGHSH and LQKENI. With 2 bases removed from V and 2 bases from J, the gap between germline ends came to 13 bases. The CDR3 sequence is 16 residues long. CDR3 coding DNA: TGTGCCAGCTCACCAGTTCAGGGTGAGGCTGGAAACACCATATATTTT. It codes for CASSPVQGEAGNTIYF.

This rearrangement joins TRBV11-3 to TRBJ2-7; 8 nucleotides align to TRBD2. V shed 3 bases and J 3 bases; nucleotides not matched to a gene: 1. The CDR3 totals 13 residues. Looked up from germline, CDR1 is SGHNT and CDR2 is YENEEA. In nucleotides, the CDR3 is TGTGCCAGCAGCTTTAGCGGGAACTACGAGCAGTACTTC. Residues: CASSFSGNYEQYF.

V usage is TRBV7-9 and J usage is TRBJ2-7; D ambiguous. This CDR3 has 13 amino acids. Germline V gene lookup returns CDR1 SEHNR and CDR2 FQNEAQ (reference sequence). Trimming removed 4 bases at V and 2 bases at J, with 9 bases between. Here the CDR3 DNA reads TGTGCCAGCAGCTCCTTAAGCGCCTACGAGCAGTACTTC. Residues: CASSSLSAYEQYF.

V is TRBV7-2 and J is TRBJ2-7; TRBD1 is a possible D gene (6 bases). V gave up 2 bases and J gave up 6 bases, with 14 bases separating them. The CDR3 length is 14 residues. The germline CDR1 and CDR2 sequences are SGHTA and FQGNSA. The CDR3 is CASSLRTRGGEQYF. Here the CDR3 DNA reads TGTGCCAGCAGCTTAAGGACCAGGGGCGGCGAGCAGTACTTC.

This clone showed up just once. The chain recombines TRBV3-1 (or the pseudogene TRBV3-2) with TRBJ2-1, with 12 bases lining up with TRBD2. There are 16 residues in the CDR3. V shed 0 bases, J shed 9 bases, and the junction held 6 bases outside the gene matches. Germline V gives CDR1 LGHDT, CDR2 YNNKEL (reference sequence). CDR3 residues: CASSQDASGGAAEQFF. DNA for the CDR3: TGTGCCAGCAGCCAAGATGCTAGCGGGGGGGCGGCTGAGCAGTTCTTC.

The chain combines TRBV7-9 with TRBJ1-4, with unresolved D. CDR1 is SEHNR, CDR2 FQNEAQ, per germline (reference sequence). The V end was cut by 2 bases, the J end by 0 bases, with 7 bases between. The CDR3 extends over 15 amino acids. CDR3 sequence: CASSLKGATNEKLFF. CDR3 bases: TGTGCCAGCAGCTTAAAGGGAGCAACTAATGAAAAACTGTTTTTT.

The chain joins TRBV5-4 to TRBJ2-7; 12 nucleotides line up with TRBD2. The CDR3 loop spans 13 amino acids. The germline CDR1 and CDR2 sequences are SGHNT and YYREEE (reference sequence). V was clipped by 8 bases and J by 6 bases; unmatched bases: 6. The chain's CDR3 is CASSGTSGPEQYF. The CDR3 DNA sequence: TGTGCCAGTTCCGGGACTAGCGGGCCCGAGCAGTACTTC.